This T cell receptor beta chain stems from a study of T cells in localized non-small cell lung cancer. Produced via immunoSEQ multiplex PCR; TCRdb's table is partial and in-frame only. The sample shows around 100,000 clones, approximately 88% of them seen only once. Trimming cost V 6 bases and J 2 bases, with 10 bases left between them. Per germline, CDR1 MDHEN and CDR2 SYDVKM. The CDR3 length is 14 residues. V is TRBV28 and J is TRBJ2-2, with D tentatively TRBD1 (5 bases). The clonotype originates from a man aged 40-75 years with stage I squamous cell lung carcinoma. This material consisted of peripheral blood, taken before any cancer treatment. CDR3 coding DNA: TGTGCCAGCAGCCCAGGGTTAAACACCGGGGAGCTGTTTTTT. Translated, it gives CASSPGLNTGELFF.